The present entry profiles one T cell receptor (beta chain) with its context. It has no known antigen specificity. The sample holds no much larger clone one base away, and base qualities are not on file. The data are from a study of OX40 agonist ivuxolimab in advanced cancers. With respect to the entire study: Ivuxolimab, which targeted the costimulatory receptor OX40 (CD134), was an agonistic, fully human IgG2 monoclonal antibody. Intravenous ivuxolimab was administered to patients every 2 weeks at six dose levels: 0.01, 0.1, 0.3, 1.5, 3 and 10 mg/kg. Of the roughly 54 patients in dose escalation, some 20 had hepatocellular carcinoma, around 15 had melanoma, 9 had renal cell carcinoma and 9 had head and neck cancer. In the dose-escalation cohort, nearly 85% of patients were male, and the mean age was around 65 years with a range of roughly 20 to 85. Prior anti-PD-1, anti-PD-L1 or anti-CTLA-4 therapy was permitted, and checkpoint inhibitors had been received by under 50% of dose-escalation patients. Three dose-escalation patients achieved partial responses, one with hepatocellular carcinoma and two with cutaneous melanoma. Peripheral TCRbeta sequencing was intended to test whether TCR sequence diversity was altered and clonal T-cell expansion was caused by ivuxolimab. The paper covers the monotherapy dose-escalation part of the phase I ivuxolimab trial, which included N ≈ 57 patients. The investigation overall reported the following: After ivuxolimab, more expanded clones were found on average in CD8+ T cells than in CD4+ T cells. The antigen specificity of the clonally expanded peripheral T cells was not determined. Low levels of normalized T-cell clonal expansion were also shown by some nonresponding patients. At doses of 0.1 to 3.0 mg/kg, clonal expansion of both CD4+ and CD8+ T cells in blood was seen between baseline and week 6. In the 0.1-3.0 mg/kg groups, partial responders were among the patients with the lowest normalized peripheral clonal expansion, particularly in CD8+ T cells.

Patients with autoimmune disease history or receiving systemic immunosuppression were excluded from the trial. In every dose cohort, peripheral blood was drawn for TCR sequencing at baseline, cycle 4 day 1, and cycle 7 day 1. The samples were drawn from a first-in-human, open-label, multicenter phase I dose-escalation trial of ivuxolimab. Adults with locally advanced or metastatic head and neck squamous cell, hepatocellular, melanoma or renal cell carcinoma were enrolled in the trial. Before TCR sequencing, CD4+ T cells and CD8+ T cells from peripheral blood were sorted into separate populations. Cut back by 0 bases and 3 bases, the V and J ends lie 15 bases apart. In the germline V gene (reference sequence), CDR1 corresponds to WNHNN and CDR2 to SYGVQD. The CDR3 measures 16 amino acids from cysteine to phenylalanine. Here the CDR3 DNA is all that survives: 48 bases in frame from base 1. Genomic DNA was isolated from the sorted cells so that the TCRbeta CDR3 region could be sequenced. TCRbeta CDR3 regions were sequenced using the immunoSEQ Assay. In its TCRdb copy, this immuneACCESS table keeps in-frame sequences only and misses some clones. Where compared with another copy, unresolved V genes explain less than half of these, and the others have no known cause. This sample gives about 57,000 clones in total; 75% to 85% of them show up just once. The ten largest clones capture approximately 2.8% of the sample.

The sequence links TRBV10-1 to TRBJ2-7; the D segment could be TRBD1, given 6 matching bases. This clonotype was sampled from an adult with an advanced solid tumor such as melanoma, head and neck, liver or kidney cancer. Here the sequenced sample was CD4+ or CD8+ T cells sorted from blood, taken in a trial of the OX40 agonist ivuxolimab. The DNA is TGCGCCAGCAGTGAGTCAGGGACAAAAGGAAACTACGAGCAGTACTTC. Its protein is CASSESGTKGNYEQYF.